The present TCR beta chain was sequenced within a study of CD8+CD57+ T cells in acquired aplastic anemia. The CDR3 contains 14 residues. Per the germline V gene, CDR1 is DFQATT and CDR2 is SNEGSKA (reference sequence). V was trimmed by 8 bases and J by 1 base, leaving 16 bases between them. Broader study findings: Patients and controls shared some 29 CD8+ CDR3 sequences, which appeared highly expressed in patients and within their immunodominant clones.

Genomic DNA provided the template from which TCR beta VDJ and CDR3 profiles were obtained. TCRdb itself ran the reads through MiXCR, one entry per CDR3 protein. The table records 200,000 or so distinct CDR3 sequences, 50% to 70% of them present only once. This clonotype has more than one count but fewer than ten. Its antigen remains unidentified. Selection for sequencing was limited to patients who had shown CD8+CD57+ cell expansion by flow cytometry. There was no therapy given to any patient before the blood sampling took place. The V gene is TRBV20-1, the J gene TRBJ2-3; the D gene is possibly TRBD2 (6 bases). Sequenced input: sorted CD4+, CD8+, or CD8+CD57+ T cells (not recorded which) from PBMCs. This TCR was sampled from a human donor with aplastic anemia. In nucleotides, the CDR3 is TGCAGTTCCCTCGGCGGGGAAGGCACAGATACGCAGTATTTT. Its protein product is CSSLGGEGTDTQYF.